This TCR beta chain was sequenced for a study of Graves' ophthalmopathy and Graves' hyperthyroidism. Study conclusions and caveats: Thyroid clonotypes that were expanded above 0.001 frequency mostly also appeared in blood.

CDR3 length: 15 amino acids. Germline V gene sequence: CDR1 MDHEN, CDR2 SYDVKM. The germline V and J ends were trimmed by 2 bases and 0 bases, with 10 bases remaining between them. Recruitment covered hyperthyroidism patients aged 18 to 65 whose new diagnosis was of under 2 months' duration. On this clonotype: Its cognate antigen is unknown.

Amplification of the TCR beta CDR3 regions used RNA transcripts (as template). Second-round multiplex PCR followed a first-round RT-PCR using HTBI primers. TCRdb itself ran the multiplex PCR reads through MiXCR, one entry per CDR3 protein. The data show just over 600,000 distinct CDR3 sequences, with about a fifth seen just once and more than 5.5% held by the top ten. The chain links TRBV28 to TRBJ1-1; TRBD1 might be the D (6 bases). The receptor's source is a woman aged 18-29 years with stable Graves' hyperthyroidism. Some clones in this sample may be carry-over from other donors' samples. The sample consisted of peripheral blood. This CDR3 reads CASSLPGVMNTEAFF. CDR3 sequence (DNA): TGTGCCAGCAGTTTACCAGGGGTCATGAACACTGAAGCTTTCTTT.